This T cell receptor (beta chain) appears in the sequencing data of a study of T cell responses to AZD1222 COVID-19 vaccine. Study-level points and caveats: Most donors were white British, females outnumbered males, and clonal diversity was possibly underestimated.

Turning to this clone: What it binds is not known.

This CDR3 spans 13 amino acids. The germline V gene encodes CDR1 SGHKS and CDR2 YYEKEE (reference sequence). Deletions cut 0 bases from V and 6 bases from J, with 4 bases between. Sequencing used immunoSEQ multiplex PCR; TCRdb keeps in-frame clones, though not all of them. The profile covers roughly 80,000 clones, with approximately 87% appearing a single time and about 1.3% taken by the ten largest. Sequencing used peripheral blood, obtained 28 days after the second AZD1222 dose. This TCR was sampled from an adult who received the AZD1222 COVID-19 vaccine. The chain recombines TRBV5-5 with TRBJ1-6; D gene ambiguous. The chain's CDR3 is CASSLGPNSPLHF. CDR3 coding DNA: TGTGCCAGCAGCTTGGGGCCTAATTCACCCCTCCACTTT.